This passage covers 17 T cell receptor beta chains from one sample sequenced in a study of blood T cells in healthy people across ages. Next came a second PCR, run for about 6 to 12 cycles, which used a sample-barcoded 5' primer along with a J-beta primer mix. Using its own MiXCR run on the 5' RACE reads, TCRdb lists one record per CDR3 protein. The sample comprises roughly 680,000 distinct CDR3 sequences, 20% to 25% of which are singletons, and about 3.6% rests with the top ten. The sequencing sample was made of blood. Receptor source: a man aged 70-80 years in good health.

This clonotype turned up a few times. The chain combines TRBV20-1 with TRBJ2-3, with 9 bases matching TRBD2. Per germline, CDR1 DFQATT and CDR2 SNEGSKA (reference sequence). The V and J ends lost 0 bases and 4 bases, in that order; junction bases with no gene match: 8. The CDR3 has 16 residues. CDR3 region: CSARDWREGQSDTQYF. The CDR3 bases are TGCAGTGCTAGAGATTGGCGGGAGGGCCAGTCAGATACGCAGTATTTT.

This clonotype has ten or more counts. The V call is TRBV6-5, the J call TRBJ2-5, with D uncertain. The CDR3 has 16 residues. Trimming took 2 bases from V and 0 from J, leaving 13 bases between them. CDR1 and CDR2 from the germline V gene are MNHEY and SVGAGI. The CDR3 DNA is TGTGCCAGCAGTTACATGGCGGTCCGGGACCAAGAGACCCAGTACTTC. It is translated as CASSYMAVRDQETQYF.

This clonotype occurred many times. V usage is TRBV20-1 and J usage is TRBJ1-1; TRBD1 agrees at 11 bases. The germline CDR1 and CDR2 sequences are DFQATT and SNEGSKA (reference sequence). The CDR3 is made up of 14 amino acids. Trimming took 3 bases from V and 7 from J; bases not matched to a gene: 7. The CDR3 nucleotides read TGCAGTGCTAGGGAAGGGACAGGGGGTTTTGAAGCTTTCTTT. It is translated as CSAREGTGGFEAFF.

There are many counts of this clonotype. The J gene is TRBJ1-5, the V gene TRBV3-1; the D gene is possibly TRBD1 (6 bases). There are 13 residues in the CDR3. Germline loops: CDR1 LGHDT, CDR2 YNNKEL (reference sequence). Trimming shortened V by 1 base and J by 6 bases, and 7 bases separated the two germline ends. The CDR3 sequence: CASSQAGVQPQHF. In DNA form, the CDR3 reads TGTGCCAGCAGCCAAGCAGGGGTTCAGCCCCAGCATTTT.

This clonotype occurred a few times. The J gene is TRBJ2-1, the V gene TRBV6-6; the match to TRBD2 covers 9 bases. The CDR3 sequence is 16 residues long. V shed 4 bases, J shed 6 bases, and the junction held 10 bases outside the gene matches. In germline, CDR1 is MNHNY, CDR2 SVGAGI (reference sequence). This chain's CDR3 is CASSFASGGRANEQFF. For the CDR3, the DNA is TGTGCCAGCAGTTTCGCGTCGGGCGGGAGGGCCAATGAGCAGTTCTTC.

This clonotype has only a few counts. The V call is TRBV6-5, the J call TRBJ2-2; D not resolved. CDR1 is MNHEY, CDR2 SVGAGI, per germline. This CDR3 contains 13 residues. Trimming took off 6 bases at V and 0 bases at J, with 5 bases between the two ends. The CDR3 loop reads CASSETNTGELFF. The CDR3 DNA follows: TGTGCCAGCAGCGAAACGAACACCGGGGAGCTGTTTTTT.

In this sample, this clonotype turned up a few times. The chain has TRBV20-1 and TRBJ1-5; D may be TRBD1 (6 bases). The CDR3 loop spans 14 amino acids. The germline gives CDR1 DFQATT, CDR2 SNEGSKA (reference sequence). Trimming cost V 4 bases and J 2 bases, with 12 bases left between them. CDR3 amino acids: CSATDRTGNQPQHF. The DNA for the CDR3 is TGCAGTGCTACAGACAGGACGGGCAATCAGCCCCAGCATTTT.

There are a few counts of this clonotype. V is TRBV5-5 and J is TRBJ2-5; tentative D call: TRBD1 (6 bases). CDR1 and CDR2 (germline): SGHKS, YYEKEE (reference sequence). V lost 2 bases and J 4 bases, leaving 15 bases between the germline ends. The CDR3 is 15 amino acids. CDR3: CASSFRALGGETQYF. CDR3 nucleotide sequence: TGTGCCAGCAGCTTCAGGGCCCTAGGGGGAGAGACCCAGTACTTC.

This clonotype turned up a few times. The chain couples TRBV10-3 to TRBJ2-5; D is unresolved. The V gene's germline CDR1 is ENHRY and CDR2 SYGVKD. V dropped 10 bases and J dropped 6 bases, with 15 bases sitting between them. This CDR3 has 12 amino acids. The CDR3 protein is CATAPTTQTQYF. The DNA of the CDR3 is TGTGCCACCGCACCCACCACGCAGACCCAGTACTTC.

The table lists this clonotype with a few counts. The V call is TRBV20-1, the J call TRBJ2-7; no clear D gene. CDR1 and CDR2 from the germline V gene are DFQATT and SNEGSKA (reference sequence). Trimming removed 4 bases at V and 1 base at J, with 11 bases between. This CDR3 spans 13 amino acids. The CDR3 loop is CSAKWRSSYEQYF. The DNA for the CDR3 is TGCAGTGCTAAGTGGAGATCTTCCTACGAGCAGTACTTC.

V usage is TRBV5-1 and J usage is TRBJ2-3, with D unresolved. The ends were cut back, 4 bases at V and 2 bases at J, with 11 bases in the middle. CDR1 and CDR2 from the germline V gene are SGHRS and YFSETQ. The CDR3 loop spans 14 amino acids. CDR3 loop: CASSARSPTDTQYF. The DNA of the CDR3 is TGCGCCAGCAGCGCCCGGAGCCCCACAGATACGCAGTATTTT.

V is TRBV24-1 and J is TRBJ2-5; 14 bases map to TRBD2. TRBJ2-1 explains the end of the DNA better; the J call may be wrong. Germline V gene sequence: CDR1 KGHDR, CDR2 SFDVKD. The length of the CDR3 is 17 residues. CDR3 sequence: CATSDRTSGRSGNEQFF. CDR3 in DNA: TGTGCCACCAGTGACCGGACTAGCGGGAGGTCTGGGAATGAGCAGTTCTTC.

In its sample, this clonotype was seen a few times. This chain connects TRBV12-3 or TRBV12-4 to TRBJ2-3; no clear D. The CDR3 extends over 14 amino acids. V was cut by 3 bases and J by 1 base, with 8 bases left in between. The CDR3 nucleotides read TGTGCCAGCAGTTTCTACGCGGGCACAGATACGCAGTATTTT. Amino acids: CASSFYAGTDTQYF.

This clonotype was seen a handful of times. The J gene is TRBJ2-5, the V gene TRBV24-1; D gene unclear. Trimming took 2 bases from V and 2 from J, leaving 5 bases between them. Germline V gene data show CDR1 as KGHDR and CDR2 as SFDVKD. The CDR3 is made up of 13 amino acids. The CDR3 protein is CATSDSFQETQYF. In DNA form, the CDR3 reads TGTGCCACCAGTGATTCCTTTCAAGAGACCCAGTACTTC.

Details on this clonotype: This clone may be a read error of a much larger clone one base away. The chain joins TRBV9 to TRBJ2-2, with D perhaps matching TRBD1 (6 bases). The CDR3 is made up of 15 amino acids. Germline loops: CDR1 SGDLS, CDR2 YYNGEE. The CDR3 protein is CVSSVGTKNTGELFF. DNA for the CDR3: TGTGTCAGCAGCGTCGGGACAAAGAACACCGGGGAGCTGTTTTTT.

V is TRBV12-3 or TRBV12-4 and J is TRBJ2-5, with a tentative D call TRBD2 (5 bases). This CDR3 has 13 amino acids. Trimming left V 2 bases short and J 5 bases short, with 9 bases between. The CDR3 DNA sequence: TGTGCCAGCAGTTTACGGGGATACGAGACCCAGTACTTC. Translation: CASSLRGYETQYF.

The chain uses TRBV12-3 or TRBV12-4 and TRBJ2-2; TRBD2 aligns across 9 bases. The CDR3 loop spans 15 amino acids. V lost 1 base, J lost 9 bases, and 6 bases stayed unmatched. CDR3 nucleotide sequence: TGTGCCAGCAGTTTAGTAGCGGGAGCCATCAGGGAGCTGTTTTTT. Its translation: CASSLVAGAIRELFF.